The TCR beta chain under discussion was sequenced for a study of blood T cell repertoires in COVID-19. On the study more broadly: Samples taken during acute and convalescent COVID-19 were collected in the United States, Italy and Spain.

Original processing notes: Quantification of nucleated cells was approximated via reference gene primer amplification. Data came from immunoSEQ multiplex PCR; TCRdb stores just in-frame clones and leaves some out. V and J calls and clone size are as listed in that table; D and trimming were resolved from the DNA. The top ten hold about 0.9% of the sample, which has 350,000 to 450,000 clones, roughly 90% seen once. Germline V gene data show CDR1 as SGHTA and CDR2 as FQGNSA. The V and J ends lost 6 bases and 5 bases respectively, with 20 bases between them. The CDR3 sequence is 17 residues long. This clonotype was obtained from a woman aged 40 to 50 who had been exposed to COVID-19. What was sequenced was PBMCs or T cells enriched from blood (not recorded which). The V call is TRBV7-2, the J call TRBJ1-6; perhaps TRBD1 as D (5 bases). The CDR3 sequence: CASRHDRAGLNNSPLHF. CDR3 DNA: TGTGCCAGCAGACACGATAGAGCAGGGCTGAATAATTCACCCCTCCACTTT.